The 20 T cell receptor beta chains below were found in one sample sequenced in a study of blood T cell repertoires in COVID-19. This table comes from immunoSEQ multiplex PCR, and its TCRdb copy is limited to in-frame clones, with some not included. The sample lists some 200,000 clones, approximately 80% seen once, with 12% in the top ten. The specimen was peripheral blood. The receptors stem from an elderly woman with COVID-19, enrolled during active disease.

The chain uses TRBV24-1 and TRBJ1-2; D might be TRBD1 (5 bases). CDR3 length: 12 residues. The V gene lost 7 bases and the J gene lost 5 bases, with 10 bases spanning the gap. Germline CDR1 is KGHDR and CDR2 is SFDVKD. The CDR3 region has the DNA TGTGCCACCAGGGGGCAAGGGTATGGCTACACCTTC. It yields the protein CATRGQGYGYTF.

This rearrangement joins TRBV7-8 to TRBJ1-1; 7 positions agree with TRBD1. There are 21 residues in the CDR3. V was pared by 0 bases and J by 5 bases, with 24 bases of the junction left unmatched. Germline CDR1 is SGHVS and CDR2 is FQNEAQ. CDR3 protein: CASSLAQFGPGTDLLGTEAFF. The CDR3 DNA is TGTGCCAGCAGCTTAGCGCAGTTCGGACCCGGGACAGACCTGTTGGGGACTGAAGCTTTCTTT.

The chain joins TRBV7-9 to TRBJ2-1; 8 bases are shared with TRBD2. The CDR3 loop spans 16 amino acids. Germline assignment: CDR1 SEHNR and CDR2 FQNEAQ (reference sequence). V dropped 1 base and J dropped 3; count of bases not matched to a gene: 5. The CDR3 loop is CASSLGISGNYNEQFF. DNA for the CDR3: TGTGCCAGCAGCTTAGGGATTAGCGGGAACTACAATGAGCAGTTCTTC.

The rearrangement joins TRBV7-2 to TRBJ2-5; no reliable D call. Trimming took 3 bases from V and 1 from J, leaving 9 bases between them. Germline V CDR1 and CDR2: SGHTA, FQGNSA. This CDR3 has 14 residues. The CDR3 reads CASSFFSSQETQYF. CDR3 bases: TGTGCCAGCAGCTTCTTTAGTAGCCAAGAGACCCAGTACTTC.

The genes are TRBV9 and TRBJ2-6; 8 nucleotides match TRBD2. The CDR3 runs to 15 residues. V gave up 4 bases and J gave up 2 bases; unmatched junction bases: 2. CDR1 and CDR2 from the germline V gene are SGDLS and YYNGEE. CDR3 sequence (DNA): TGTGCCAGCAGCCCACTAGCGGCTGGGGCCAACGTCCTGACTTTC. Translating it yields CASSPLAAGANVLTF.

This clone was picked up one time. V gene TRBV7-3 combines with J gene TRBJ2-3; TRBD2 might be the D (6 bases). The CDR3 contains 15 residues. Trimming took 5 bases from V and 0 from J, leaving 12 bases between them. Germline V lookup: CDR1 SGHTA, CDR2 FQGTGA. The CDR3 loop reads CASSPGDVSTDTQYF. Here the CDR3 DNA reads TGTGCCAGCAGCCCGGGGGATGTAAGCACAGATACGCAGTATTTT.

The chain carries TRBV25-1 and TRBJ2-3; 9 bases map to TRBD1. CDR1 is MGHDK, CDR2 SYGVNS, per germline. The CDR3 sequence is 14 residues long. Trimming removed 8 bases from V and 3 bases from J; junction bases left unmatched: 6. This chain's CDR3 is CASDPGQGTDTQYF. DNA for the CDR3: TGTGCCAGCGACCCGGGACAGGGTACAGATACGCAGTATTTT.

This clone was counted a few times. The chain uses TRBV20-1 and TRBJ2-5, with TRBD1 matching 9 bases. CDR1 DFQATT and CDR2 SNEGSKA come from the germline V gene (reference sequence). This CDR3 comprises 16 residues. V lost 3 bases, J lost 1 base, and 9 bases stayed unmatched. The CDR3 loop reads CSASRGDREIQETQYF. CDR3 in DNA: TGCAGTGCTAGTCGGGGGGACAGGGAGATCCAAGAGACCCAGTACTTC.

The V call is TRBV28, the J call TRBJ2-7, with D hard to call. The CDR3 consists of 14 residues. V dropped 2 bases and J dropped 5 bases, with 13 bases sitting between them. Germline V gene sequence: CDR1 MDHEN, CDR2 SYDVKM. The CDR3 bases are TGTGCCAGCAGTTTACGACCTCGTGGGCACGAGCAGTACTTC. Translation: CASSLRPRGHEQYF.

Comment on this clone: Other DNA variants within this sample encode the same CDR3. The chain is built from TRBV18 and TRBJ2-7, with 8 nucleotides matching TRBD1. Germline V gene data show CDR1 as KGHSH and CDR2 as LQKENI. The CDR3 has 14 amino acids. Trimming removed 1 base from V and 4 bases from J; junction bases left unmatched: 3. The CDR3 DNA sequence: TGTGCCAGCTCACCACGACAGGGGACTTACGAGCAGTACTTC. It specifies CASSPRQGTYEQYF.

A remark on this clone: In the same sample, other DNA sequences code for this CDR3. The genes are TRBV5-6 and TRBJ2-2, with 10 nucleotides matching TRBD2. Germline lookup yields CDR1 SGHDT and CDR2 YYEEEE. This CDR3 has 16 amino acids. Trimming at V came to 0 bases and at J to 1 base, leaving 0 bases not matched to a gene. The CDR3: CASSLGLAGNTGELFF. CDR3 nucleotide sequence: TGTGCCAGCAGCTTGGGACTAGCGGGGAACACCGGGGAGCTGTTTTTT.

The rearrangement links TRBV6-5 to TRBJ2-7; tentatively, D is TRBD1 (5 bases). The CDR3 sequence is 15 residues long. V was shortened by 6 bases and J by 6 bases, with 21 bases between the two germline ends. Germline V CDR1 and CDR2: MNHEY, SVGAGI. The CDR3 loop is CASSLTTHHQGEQYF. CDR3 sequence (DNA): TGTGCCAGCAGCCTTACGACACATCATCAGGGCGAGCAGTACTTC.

The J gene is TRBJ2-1, the V gene TRBV12-3 or TRBV12-4, with D hard to call. V was cut by 5 bases and J by 12 bases, with 14 bases left in between. The CDR3 has 12 amino acids. The CDR3 reads CASSPSKIAQFF. CDR3 coding DNA: TGTGCCAGCAGTCCCTCTAAAATCGCGCAGTTCTTC.

This clone is a singleton in its sample. The CDR3 here is CASSWDRVSSYEQYF. As DNA, the CDR3 is TGTGCCAGCAGCTGGGACAGGGTGAGCTCCTACGAGCAGTACTTC. J is TRBJ2-7 and V is TRBV7-4, with 9 bases lining up with TRBD1. Germline CDR1 reads SGHVT; CDR2 reads SQSDAQ. The CDR3 is 15 amino acids. Unmatched junction bases numbered 4, after V lost 4 bases and J lost 0 bases.

The chain is built from TRBV19 and TRBJ2-1, with D possibly matching TRBD1 (6 bases). Germline CDR1 is LNHDA and CDR2 is SQIVND (reference sequence). CDR3 length equals 15 residues. Trimming took off 3 bases at V and 3 bases at J, with 12 bases between the two ends. The CDR3 DNA reads as TGTGCCAGTAGTATTAGAGGGGGTTTCTACAATGAGCAGTTCTTC. Translating it yields CASSIRGGFYNEQFF.

V gene TRBV5-8 combines with J gene TRBJ2-7, with D possibly TRBD1 on 5 matching bases. The V gene lost 0 bases and the J gene lost 3 bases, with 13 bases spanning the gap. This CDR3 spans 15 amino acids. The germline V gene encodes CDR1 SGHTS and CDR2 YDEGEE. CDR3 in DNA: TGTGCCAGCAGCTTGGTAAGGGGTTTGAACTACGAGCAGTACTTC. Translated: CASSLVRGLNYEQYF.

This clone was recorded only once. This chain links TRBV28 with TRBJ1-4; D remains unclear. Germline V gene data show CDR1 as MDHEN and CDR2 as SYDVKM. CDR3 size: 13 residues. The V end lost 5 bases, the J end lost 5 bases, and 9 bases lay between the germline ends. Here the CDR3 DNA reads TGTGCCAGCAGTCCCCGTGTAAATGAAAAACTGTTTTTT. Amino acids: CASSPRVNEKLFF.

This chain links TRBV2 with TRBJ1-5, with 8 bases identical to TRBD1. The CDR3 is made up of 15 amino acids. The V and J ends lost 5 bases and 5 bases, in that order; junction bases with no gene match: 8. The germline V gene encodes CDR1 SNHLY and CDR2 FYNNEI. DNA of the CDR3: TGTGCCAGCAGTCCCCAGGGGGCTCCTTATCAGCCCCAGCATTTT. This codes for CASSPQGAPYQPQHF.

V is TRBV7-9 and J is TRBJ1-1; the D gene is possibly TRBD1 (6 bases). CDR1 is SEHNR, CDR2 FQNEAQ, per germline (reference sequence). V was shortened by 5 bases and J by 6 bases, with 10 bases between the two germline ends. The CDR3 runs to 12 residues. In DNA, the CDR3 is TGTGCCAGCAGCCCATACAGGGCTGAAGCTTTCTTT. It is translated as CASSPYRAEAFF.

The chain joins TRBV24-1 to TRBJ1-2; D remains ambiguous. The length of the CDR3 is 12 residues. V was shortened by 7 bases and J by 4 bases, with 9 bases between the two germline ends. From germline, CDR1 is KGHDR and CDR2 SFDVKD. For the CDR3, the DNA is TGTGCCACCAGCAGGTCCGCCTATGGCTACACCTTC. Translation: CATSRSAYGYTF.